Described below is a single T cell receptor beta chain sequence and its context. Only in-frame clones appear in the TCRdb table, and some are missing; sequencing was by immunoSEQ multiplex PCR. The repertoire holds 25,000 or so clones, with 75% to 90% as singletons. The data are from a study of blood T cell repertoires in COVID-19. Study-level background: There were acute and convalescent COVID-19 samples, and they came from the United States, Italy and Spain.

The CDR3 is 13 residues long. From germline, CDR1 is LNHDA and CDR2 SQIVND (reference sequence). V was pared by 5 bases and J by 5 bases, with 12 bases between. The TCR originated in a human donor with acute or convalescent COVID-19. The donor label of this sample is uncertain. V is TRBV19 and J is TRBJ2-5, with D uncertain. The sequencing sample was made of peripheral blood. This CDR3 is CASSPDWWETQYF. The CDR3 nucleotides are TGTGCCAGTAGTCCCGACTGGTGGGAGACCCAGTACTTC.